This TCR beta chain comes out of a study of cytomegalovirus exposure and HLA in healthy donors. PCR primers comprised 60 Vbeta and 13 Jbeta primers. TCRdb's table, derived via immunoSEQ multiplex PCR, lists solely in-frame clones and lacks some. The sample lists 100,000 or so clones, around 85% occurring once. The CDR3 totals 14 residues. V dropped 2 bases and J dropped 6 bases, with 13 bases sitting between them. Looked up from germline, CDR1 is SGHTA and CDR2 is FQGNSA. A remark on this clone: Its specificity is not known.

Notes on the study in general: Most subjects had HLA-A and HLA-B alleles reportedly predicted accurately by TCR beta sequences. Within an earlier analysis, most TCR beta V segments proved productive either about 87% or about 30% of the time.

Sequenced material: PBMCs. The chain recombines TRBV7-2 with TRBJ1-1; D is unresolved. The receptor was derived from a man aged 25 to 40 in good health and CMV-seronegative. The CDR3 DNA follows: TGTGCCAGCAGCTTAAACGTGTATAGCCCTGAAGCTTTCTTT. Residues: CASSLNVYSPEAFF.